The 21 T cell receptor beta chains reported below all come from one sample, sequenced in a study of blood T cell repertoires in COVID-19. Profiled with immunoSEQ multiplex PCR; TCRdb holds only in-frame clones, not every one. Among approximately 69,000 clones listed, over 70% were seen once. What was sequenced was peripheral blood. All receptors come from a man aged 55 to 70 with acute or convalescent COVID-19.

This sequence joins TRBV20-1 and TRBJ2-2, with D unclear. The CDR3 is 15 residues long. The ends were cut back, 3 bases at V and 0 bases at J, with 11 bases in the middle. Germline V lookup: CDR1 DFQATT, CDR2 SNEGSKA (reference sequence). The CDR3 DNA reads TGCAGTGCTAGTGGTGCGGCACCGAACACCGGGGAGCTGTTTTTT. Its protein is CSASGAAPNTGELFF.

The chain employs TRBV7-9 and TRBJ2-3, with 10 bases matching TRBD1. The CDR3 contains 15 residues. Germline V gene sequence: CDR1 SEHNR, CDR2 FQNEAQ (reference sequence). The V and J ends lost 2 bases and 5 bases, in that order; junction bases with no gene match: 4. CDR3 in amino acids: CASSLRQGAIDTQYF. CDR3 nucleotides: TGTGCCAGCAGCTTACGACAGGGGGCTATAGATACGCAGTATTTT.

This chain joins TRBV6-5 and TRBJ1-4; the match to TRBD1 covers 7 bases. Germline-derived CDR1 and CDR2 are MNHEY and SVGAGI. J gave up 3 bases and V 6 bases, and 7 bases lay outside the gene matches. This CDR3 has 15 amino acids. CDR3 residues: CASRPTGLANEKLFF. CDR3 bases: TGTGCCAGCAGACCGACAGGGTTGGCTAATGAAAAACTGTTTTTT.

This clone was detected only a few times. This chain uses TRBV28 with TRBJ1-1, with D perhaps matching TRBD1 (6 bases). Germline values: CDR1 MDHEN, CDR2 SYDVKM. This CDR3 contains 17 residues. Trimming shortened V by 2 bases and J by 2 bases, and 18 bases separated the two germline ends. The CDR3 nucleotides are TGTGCCAGCAGTTTAGAACAGGGTAAGGGGACAAACACTGAAGCTTTCTTT. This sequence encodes CASSLEQGKGTNTEAFF.

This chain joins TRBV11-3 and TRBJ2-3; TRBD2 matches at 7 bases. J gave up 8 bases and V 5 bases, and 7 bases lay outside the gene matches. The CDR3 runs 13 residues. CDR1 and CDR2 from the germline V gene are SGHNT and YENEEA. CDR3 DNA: TGTGCCAGCAGCCCGACTAGCTTTGGTACGCAGTATTTT. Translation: CASSPTSFGTQYF. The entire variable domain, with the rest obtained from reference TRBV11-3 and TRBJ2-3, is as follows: EAGVVQSPRYKIIEKKQPVAFWCNPISGHNTLYWYLQNLGQGPELLIRYENEEAVDDSQLPKDRFSAERLKGVDSTLKIQPAELGDSAVYLCASSPTSFGTQYFGPGTRLTVL.

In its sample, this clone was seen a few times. As DNA, the CDR3 is TGTGCCAGCAGCCTCGGGGGGACGCCCAGATACAATGAGCAGTTCTTC. Translating gives CASSLGGTPRYNEQFF. The chain carries TRBV5-8 and TRBJ2-1; 7 bases match TRBD2. The CDR3 consists of 16 residues. The V gene end was trimmed by 4 bases and the J gene end by 4 bases; junction bases not matched to a gene: 11. The V gene's germline CDR1 is SGHTS and CDR2 YDEGEE.

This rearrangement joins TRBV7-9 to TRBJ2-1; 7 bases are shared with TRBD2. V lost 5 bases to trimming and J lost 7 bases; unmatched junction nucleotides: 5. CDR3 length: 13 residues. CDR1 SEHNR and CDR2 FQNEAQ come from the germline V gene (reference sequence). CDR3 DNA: TGTGCCAGCAGCCTCAGGGAGGGGAATGAGCAGTTCTTC. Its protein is CASSLREGNEQFF.

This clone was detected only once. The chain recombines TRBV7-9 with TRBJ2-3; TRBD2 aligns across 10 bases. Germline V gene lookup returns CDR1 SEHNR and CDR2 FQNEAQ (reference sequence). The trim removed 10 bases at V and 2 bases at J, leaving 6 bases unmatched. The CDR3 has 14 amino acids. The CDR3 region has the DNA TGTGCCAACTCAGCGGGGGGGGACACAGATACGCAGTATTTT. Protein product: CANSAGGDTDTQYF.

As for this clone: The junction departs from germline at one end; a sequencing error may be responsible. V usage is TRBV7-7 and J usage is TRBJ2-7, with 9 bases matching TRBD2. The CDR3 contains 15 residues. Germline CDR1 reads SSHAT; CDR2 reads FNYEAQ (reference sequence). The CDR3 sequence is CASSLTRGLASEQYF. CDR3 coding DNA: TGTGCTAGCAGCTTAACTAGAGGACTAGCGAGCGAGCAGTACTTC.

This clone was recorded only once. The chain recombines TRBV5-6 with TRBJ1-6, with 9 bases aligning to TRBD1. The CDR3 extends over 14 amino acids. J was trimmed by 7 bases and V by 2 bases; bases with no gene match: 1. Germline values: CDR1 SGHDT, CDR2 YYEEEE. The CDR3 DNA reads TGTGCCAGCAGCTTCGGACAGGGGAATTCACCCCTCCACTTT. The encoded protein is CASSFGQGNSPLHF. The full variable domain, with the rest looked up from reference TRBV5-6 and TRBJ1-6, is DAGVTQSPTHLIKTRGQQVTLRCSPKSGHDTVSWYQQALGQGPQFIFQYYEEEERQRGNFPDRFSGHQFPNYSSELNVNALLLGDSALYLCASSFGQGNSPLHFGNGTRLTVT.

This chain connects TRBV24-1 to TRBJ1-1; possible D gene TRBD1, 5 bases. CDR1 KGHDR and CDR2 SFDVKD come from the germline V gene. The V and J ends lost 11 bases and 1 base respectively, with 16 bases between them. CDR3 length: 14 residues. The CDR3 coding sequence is TGTGCCAGGCCCCTCGGGGGGGGGAACACTGAAGCTTTCTTT. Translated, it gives CARPLGGGNTEAFF.

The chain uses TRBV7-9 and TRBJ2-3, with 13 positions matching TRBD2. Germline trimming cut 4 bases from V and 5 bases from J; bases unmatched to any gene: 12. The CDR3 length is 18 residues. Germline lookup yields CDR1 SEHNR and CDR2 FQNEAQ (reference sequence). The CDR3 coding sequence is TGTGCCAGCAGCTGGGGCATTGGACTAGCGGGGGTATTAGATACGCAGTATTTT. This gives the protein CASSWGIGLAGVLDTQYF.

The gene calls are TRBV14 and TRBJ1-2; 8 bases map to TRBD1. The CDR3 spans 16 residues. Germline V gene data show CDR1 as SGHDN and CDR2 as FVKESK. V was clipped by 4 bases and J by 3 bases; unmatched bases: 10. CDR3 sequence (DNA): TGTGCCAGCAGCCGCGGAAAACAGGGGGGGGACTATGGCTACACCTTC. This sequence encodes CASSRGKQGGDYGYTF. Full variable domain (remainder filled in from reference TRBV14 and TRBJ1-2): EAGVTQFPSHSVIEKGQTVTLRCDPISGHDNLYWYRRVMGKEIKFLLHFVKESKQDESGMPNNRFLAERTGGTYSTLKVQPAELEDSGVYFCASSRGKQGGDYGYTFGSGTRLTVV.

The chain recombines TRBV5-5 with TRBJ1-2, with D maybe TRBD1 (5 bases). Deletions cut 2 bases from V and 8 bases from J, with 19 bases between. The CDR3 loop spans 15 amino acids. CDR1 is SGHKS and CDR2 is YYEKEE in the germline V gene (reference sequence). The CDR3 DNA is TGTGCCAGCAGCTTCCTACCGACAGATTTCGGCGGCTACACCTTC. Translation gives CASSFLPTDFGGYTF.

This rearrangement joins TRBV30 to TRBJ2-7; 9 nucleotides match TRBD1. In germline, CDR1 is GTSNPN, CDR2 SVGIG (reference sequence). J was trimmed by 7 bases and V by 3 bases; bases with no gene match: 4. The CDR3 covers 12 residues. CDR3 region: CAWSGQGREQYF. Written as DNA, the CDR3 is TGTGCCTGGAGCGGACAGGGGAGGGAGCAGTACTTC.

CDR3 nucleotide sequence: TGCGCCAGCAAATTGGCGGGGGGGACAGATACGCAGTATTTT. It specifies CASKLAGGTDTQYF. The genes are TRBV5-1 and TRBJ2-3; 9 nucleotides line up with TRBD2. Germline assignment: CDR1 SGHRS and CDR2 YFSETQ. The CDR3 runs to 14 residues. V trimming: 6 bases; J trimming: 3 bases; junction bases outside the gene matches: 5.

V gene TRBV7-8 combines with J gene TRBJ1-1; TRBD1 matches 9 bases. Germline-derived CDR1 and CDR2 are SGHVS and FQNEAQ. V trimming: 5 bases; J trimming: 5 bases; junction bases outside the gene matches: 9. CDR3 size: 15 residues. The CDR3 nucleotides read TGTGCCAGCAGCCAGAACAGGGGGCGAGGGACTGAAGCTTTCTTT. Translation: CASSQNRGRGTEAFF.

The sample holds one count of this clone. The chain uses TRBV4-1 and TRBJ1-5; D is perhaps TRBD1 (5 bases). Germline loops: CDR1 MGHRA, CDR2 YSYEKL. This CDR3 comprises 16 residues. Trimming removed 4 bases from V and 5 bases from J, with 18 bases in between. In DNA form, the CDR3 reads TGCGCCAGCAGCCTAATGGGAGGGGTTGGTGATCAGCCCCAGCATTTT. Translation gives CASSLMGGVGDQPQHF.

The CDR3 loop reads CASSPIVGNTIYF. In nucleotides, the CDR3 is TGTGCCAGCTCACCTATCGTAGGAAACACCATATATTTT. The rearrangement joins TRBV18 to TRBJ1-3; no definite D call. From germline, CDR1 is KGHSH and CDR2 LQKENI. Trimming removed 3 bases from V and 4 bases from J, with 7 bases in between. The CDR3 consists of 13 residues.

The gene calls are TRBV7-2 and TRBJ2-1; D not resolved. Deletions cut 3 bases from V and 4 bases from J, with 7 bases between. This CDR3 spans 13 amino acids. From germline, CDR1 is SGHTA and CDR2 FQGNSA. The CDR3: CASSFTEYNEQFF. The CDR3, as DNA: TGTGCCAGCAGCTTCACAGAGTACAATGAGCAGTTCTTC. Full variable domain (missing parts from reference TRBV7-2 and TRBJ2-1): GAGVSQSPSNKVTEKGKDVELRCDPISGHTALYWYRQSLGQGLEFLIYFQGNSAPDKSGLPSDRFSAERTGGSVSTLTIQRTQQEDSAVYLCASSFTEYNEQFFGPGTRLTVL.

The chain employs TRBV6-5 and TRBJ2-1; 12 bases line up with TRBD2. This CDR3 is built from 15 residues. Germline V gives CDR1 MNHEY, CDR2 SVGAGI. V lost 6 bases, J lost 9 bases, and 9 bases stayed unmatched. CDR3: CASSPASGGAFEQFF. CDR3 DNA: TGTGCCAGCAGCCCAGCTAGCGGGGGGGCCTTTGAGCAGTTCTTC.